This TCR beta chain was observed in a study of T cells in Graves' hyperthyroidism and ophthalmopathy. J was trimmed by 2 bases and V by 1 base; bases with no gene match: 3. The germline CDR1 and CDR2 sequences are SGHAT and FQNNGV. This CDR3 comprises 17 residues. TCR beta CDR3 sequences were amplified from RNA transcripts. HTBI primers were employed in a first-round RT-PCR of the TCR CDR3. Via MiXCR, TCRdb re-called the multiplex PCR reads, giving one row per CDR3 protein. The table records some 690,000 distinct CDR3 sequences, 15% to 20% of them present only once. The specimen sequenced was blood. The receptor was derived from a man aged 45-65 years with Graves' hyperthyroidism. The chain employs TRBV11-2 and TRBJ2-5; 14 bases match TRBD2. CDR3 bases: TGTGCCAGCAGCTTAGTGACTAGCGGGAGGGAACAAGAGACCCAGTACTTC. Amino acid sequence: CASSLVTSGREQETQYF.